This is a list of T cell receptor beta chains from one sample in a study of pediatric ulcerative colitis. Only in-frame clones appear in the TCRdb table, and some are missing; sequencing was by immunoSEQ multiplex PCR. Of approximately 9,000 clones listed, over 75% are singletons. Sample: blood. All receptors derive from a girl aged 5 to 17 with moderate ulcerative colitis. The CDR3 runs from the conserved cysteine through the conserved F or W.

cdr3_aa | j_call | v_call
CASSLARSNTEAFF | TRBJ1-1 | TRBV5-1
CASSLHLGGSEKLFF | TRBJ1-4 | TRBV7-9
CASSLNPSGGLVQETQYF | TRBJ2-5 | TRBV5-1
CASSLQGISGNTIYF | TRBJ1-3 | TRBV5-4
CASSLFLEGEQFF | TRBJ2-1 | TRBV27
CSARDYGYTF | TRBJ1-2 | TRBV20-1
CASSDFAERVNEQYF | TRBJ2-7 | TRBV6-1
CASSYYPSGGPNEQFF | TRBJ2-1 | TRBV6-5
CASSLVLSGAGSLTDTQYF | TRBJ2-3 | TRBV5-1
CASSLRQDVTYEQYF | TRBJ2-7 | TRBV7-2
CASSLDRSSYEQYF | TRBJ2-7 | TRBV16
CASNDRAKSEAFF | TRBJ1-1 | TRBV6-1
CASSLRLASHEQYF | TRBJ2-7 | TRBV6-6
CASSQVTAVVATNEKLFF | TRBJ1-4 | TRBV4-1
CASSYPRDRGEETQYF | TRBJ2-5 | TRBV7-9
CASSYRGRNEKLFF | TRBJ1-4 | TRBV6-5
CATKVAGGLSTGELFF | TRBJ2-2 | TRBV28
CATGGTNTEAFF | TRBJ1-1 | TRBV10-3
CASSLLATSGQNNEQFF | TRBJ2-1 | TRBV28